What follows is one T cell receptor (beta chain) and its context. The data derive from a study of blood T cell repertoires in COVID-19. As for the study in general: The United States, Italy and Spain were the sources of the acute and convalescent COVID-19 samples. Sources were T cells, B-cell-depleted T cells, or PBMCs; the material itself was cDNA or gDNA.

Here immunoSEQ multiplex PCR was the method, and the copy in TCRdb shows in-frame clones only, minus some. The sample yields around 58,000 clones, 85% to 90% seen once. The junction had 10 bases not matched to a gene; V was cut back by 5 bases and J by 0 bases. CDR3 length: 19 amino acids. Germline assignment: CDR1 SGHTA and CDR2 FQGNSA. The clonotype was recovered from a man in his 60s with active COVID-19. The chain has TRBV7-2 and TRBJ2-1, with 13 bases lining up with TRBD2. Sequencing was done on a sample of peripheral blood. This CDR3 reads CASSAPGTSGASSYNEQFF. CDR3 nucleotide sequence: TGTGCCAGCAGCGCACCGGGGACTAGCGGGGCTAGCTCCTACAATGAGCAGTTCTTC.